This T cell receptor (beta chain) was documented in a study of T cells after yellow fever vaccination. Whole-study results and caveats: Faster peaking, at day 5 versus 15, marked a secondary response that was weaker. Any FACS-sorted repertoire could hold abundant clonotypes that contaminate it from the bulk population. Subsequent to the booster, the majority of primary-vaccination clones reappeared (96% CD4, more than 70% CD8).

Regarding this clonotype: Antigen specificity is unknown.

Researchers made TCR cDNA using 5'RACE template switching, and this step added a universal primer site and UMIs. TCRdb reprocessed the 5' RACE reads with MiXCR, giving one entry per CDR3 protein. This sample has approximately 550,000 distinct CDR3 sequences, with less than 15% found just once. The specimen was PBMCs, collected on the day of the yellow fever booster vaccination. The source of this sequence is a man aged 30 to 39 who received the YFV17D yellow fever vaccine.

The CDR3 loop reads CASSQSGRVGSSYEQYF. CDR3 in DNA: TGTGCCAGCAGCCAATCTGGTCGAGTAGGGAGCTCCTACGAGCAGTACTTC. This sequence joins TRBV16 and TRBJ2-7; tentative D call: TRBD2 (5 bases). The CDR3 runs 17 residues. The germline V gene encodes CDR1 KGHSY and CDR2 FQNENV. V gave up 0 bases and J gave up 0 bases, with 15 bases separating them. Variable domain in full (rest from reference TRBV16 and TRBJ2-7): GEEVAQTPKHLVRGEGQKAKLYCAPIKGHSYVFWYQQVLKNEFKFLISFQNENVFDETGMPKERFSAKCLPNSPCSLEIQATKLEDSAVYFCASSQSGRVGSSYEQYFGPGTRLTVT.